The text below deals with one TCR beta chain. Its antigen is unidentified. This sample stems from a study of T cell responses to AZD1222 COVID-19 vaccine. Study-wide findings and caveats: Spike-wide vaccine-associated CD4 TCRs dominated at 160-218 and 743-854. Spike-specific TCRs gained breadth and depth after people received two AZD1222 doses. Most donors were white British, females outnumbered males, and clonal diversity was possibly underestimated.

Analysis merged second doses at about 4 or about 12 weeks. Trimming took 0 bases from V and 0 from J, leaving 4 bases between them. In germline, CDR1 is SGHKS, CDR2 YYEKEE (reference sequence). The CDR3 has 14 residues. Assay: immunoSEQ multiplex PCR; the TCRdb copy retains only in-frame clones and omits some. The table shows roughly 200,000 clones, with approximately 89% occurring only once. This clonotype originated in an adult who received the AZD1222 COVID-19 vaccine. This specimen consisted of peripheral blood, obtained 28 days after the second AZD1222 dose. The rearrangement joins TRBV5-5 to TRBJ2-4; unclear D gene. The CDR3 DNA reads as TGTGCCAGCAGCTTGGCGGTAGCCAAAAACATTCAGTACTTC. Its protein is CASSLAVAKNIQYF.